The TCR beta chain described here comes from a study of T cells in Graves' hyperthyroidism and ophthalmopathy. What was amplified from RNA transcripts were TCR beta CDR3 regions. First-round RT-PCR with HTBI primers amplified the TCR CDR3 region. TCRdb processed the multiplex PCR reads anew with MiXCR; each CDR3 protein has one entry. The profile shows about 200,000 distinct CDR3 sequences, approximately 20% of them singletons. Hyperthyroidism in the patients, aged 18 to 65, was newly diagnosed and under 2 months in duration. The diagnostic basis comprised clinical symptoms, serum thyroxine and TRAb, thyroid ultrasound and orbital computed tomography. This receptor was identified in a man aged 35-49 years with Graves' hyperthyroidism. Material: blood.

The CDR3: CASSAGQGLNYGYTF. DNA for the CDR3: TGTGCCAGCAGCGCGGGACAGGGGCTTAACTATGGCTACACCTTC. The chain links TRBV5-4 to TRBJ1-2, with 10 nucleotides matching TRBD1. The CDR3 covers 15 residues. CDR1 is SGHNT, CDR2 YYREEE, per germline (reference sequence). Unmatched junction bases numbered 4, after V lost 4 bases and J lost 1 base.